These T cell receptor beta chains were read from a single sample in a study of blood T cell repertoires in COVID-19. Sequenced by immunoSEQ multiplex PCR; TCRdb stores in-frame clones only, minus some. The table records 55,000 to 80,000 clones, 75% to 90% of them present only once. The sample comprised peripheral blood. The receptors come from a man in his fifties with acute or convalescent COVID-19. Both conserved end residues are part of each CDR3. A D gene is named only where the DNA matches it firmly. Part of the rows lack a size; the others show once, few, many or a class for expanded clones.

>TRBV7-9|TRBJ2-5|.|TRBD1
TGTGCCAGCAGCTTATTAACGGGACAGGGTCTTCAAGAGACCCAGTACTTC
CASSLLTGQGLQETQYF
>TRBV9|TRBJ1-1|.|.
TGTGCCAGCACCCCCCTAGATGCGGGGTACACTGAAGCTTTCTTT
CASTPLDAGYTEAFF
>TRBV18|TRBJ1-1|.|.
TGTGCCAGCTCACCGGGTCCTAGATGGAACACTGAAGCTTTCTTT
CASSPGPRWNTEAFF
>TRBV19|TRBJ2-3|.|TRBD2
TGTGCCAGTACCAACTGGGGGACGGGAGGCTCAGATACGCAGTATTTT
CASTNWGTGGSDTQYF
>TRBV4-3|TRBJ2-4|.|TRBD2
TGCGCCAGCAGCCAAGATCGGGGAGGGGTGGACATTCAGTACTTC
CASSQDRGGVDIQYF
>TRBV28|TRBJ1-4|once|TRBD1
TGTGCCAGCAGGGGGGGACAGGGGTCAACTAATGAAAAACTGTTTTTT
CASRGGQGSTNEKLFF
>TRBV27|TRBJ1-5|.|.
TGTGCCACCGCCCCTGGGGGCACGGGCAATCAGCCCCAGCATTTT
CATAPGGTGNQPQHF
>TRBV28|TRBJ2-7|.|.
TGTGCCAGCAGTAGGGACCGCGCGGGGGAGCAGTACTTC
CASSRDRAGEQYF
>TRBV12-3/TRBV12-4|TRBJ1-2|.|.
TGTGCCAGCAGTTTAGCGCGCGAGATTGGCTACACCTTC
CASSLAREIGYTF
>TRBV11-2|TRBJ2-2|.|.
TGTGCCAGCAGTACGGGAGGGGGCCGCACCGGGGAGCTGTTTTTT
CASSTGGGRTGELFF
>TRBV7-3|TRBJ1-1|.|TRBD1
TGTGCCAGCAGCGCGACAGGGGGGGTCACTGAAGCTTTCTTT
CASSATGGVTEAFF
>TRBV30|TRBJ1-5|few|TRBD1
TGTGCCTGTCAGACAGGGGGGAGTCAGCCCCAGCATTTT
CACQTGGSQPQHF
>TRBV7-2|TRBJ2-1|once|TRBD2
TGTGCCAGCCTTAGCGGGAGGGCCTACAATGAGCAGTTCTTC
CASLSGRAYNEQFF
>TRBV5-6|TRBJ1-4|.|.
TGTGCCAGCAGCTTGGGAGGACTCCCTAATGAAAAACTGTTTTTT
CASSLGGLPNEKLFF
>TRBV30|TRBJ2-2|.|.
TGTGCCTGGATGAGGCAGGGGAACACCGGGGAGCTGTTTTTT
CAWMRQGNTGELFF
>TRBV18|TRBJ1-4|.|TRBD1
TGTGCCAGCTCACCGCAACGAAGCCGGGACAGGGCCGCAACTAATGAAAAACTGTTTTTT
CASSPQRSRDRAATNEKLFF
>TRBV6-2/TRBV6-3|TRBJ1-1|.|.
TGTGCCAGCAGTCGCCGACAGGCCGCTGAAGCTTTCTTT
CASSRRQAAEAFF
>TRBV5-6|TRBJ1-2|few|.
TGTGCCAGCAGCCCGCCGGGACAACCCTATGGCTACACCTTC
CASSPPGQPYGYTF
>TRBV7-9|TRBJ1-4|.|TRBD1
TGTGCCAGCAGTCGGGACAGGGGGCGGGAGAAACTGTTTTTT
CASSRDRGREKLFF
>TRBV18|TRBJ2-5|.|.
TGTGCCAGCTCACCGGGGGCCGAACAAGAGACCCAGTACTTC
CASSPGAEQETQYF
>TRBV6-1|TRBJ1-2|.|.
TGTGCCAGCAGTGAGGGGGCGAGGGGCTACACCTTC
CASSEGARGYTF
>TRBV6-5|TRBJ1-6|.|.
TGTGCCAGCCGGTCCTATAATTCACCCCTCCACTTT
CASRSYNSPLHF